One T cell receptor (beta chain) is described in this entry. This sample was taken from a study of blood T cell repertoires in COVID-19. Study-wide background: Both acute and convalescent COVID-19 samples were obtained from the United States, Italy and Spain. PBMCs, B-cell-depleted T cells, or T cells were the source of the cDNA or gDNA that made up the material.

As handled by the study authors: Reference gene primer amplification yielded estimated nucleated cell counts. Produced via immunoSEQ multiplex PCR; TCRdb's table is partial and in-frame only. The V and J calls and the clone size are those of that table, but D and trimming were determined from the DNA. The table includes roughly 150,000 clones, around nine tenths detected once. Germline lookup yields CDR1 WSHSY and CDR2 SAAADI. CDR3 length equals 14 residues. Losses at the gene ends were 5 bases for V and 4 bases for J; bases not matched to a gene: 6. This chain connects TRBV10-2 to TRBJ2-5; 8 bases are a match to TRBD2. Source material: peripheral blood. The clonotype was recovered from a human donor in a cohort sampled during active COVID-19. CDR3 coding DNA: TGCGCCAGCAGTACCGGGGGGGCGCGAGAGACCCAGTACTTC. Protein product: CASSTGGARETQYF.